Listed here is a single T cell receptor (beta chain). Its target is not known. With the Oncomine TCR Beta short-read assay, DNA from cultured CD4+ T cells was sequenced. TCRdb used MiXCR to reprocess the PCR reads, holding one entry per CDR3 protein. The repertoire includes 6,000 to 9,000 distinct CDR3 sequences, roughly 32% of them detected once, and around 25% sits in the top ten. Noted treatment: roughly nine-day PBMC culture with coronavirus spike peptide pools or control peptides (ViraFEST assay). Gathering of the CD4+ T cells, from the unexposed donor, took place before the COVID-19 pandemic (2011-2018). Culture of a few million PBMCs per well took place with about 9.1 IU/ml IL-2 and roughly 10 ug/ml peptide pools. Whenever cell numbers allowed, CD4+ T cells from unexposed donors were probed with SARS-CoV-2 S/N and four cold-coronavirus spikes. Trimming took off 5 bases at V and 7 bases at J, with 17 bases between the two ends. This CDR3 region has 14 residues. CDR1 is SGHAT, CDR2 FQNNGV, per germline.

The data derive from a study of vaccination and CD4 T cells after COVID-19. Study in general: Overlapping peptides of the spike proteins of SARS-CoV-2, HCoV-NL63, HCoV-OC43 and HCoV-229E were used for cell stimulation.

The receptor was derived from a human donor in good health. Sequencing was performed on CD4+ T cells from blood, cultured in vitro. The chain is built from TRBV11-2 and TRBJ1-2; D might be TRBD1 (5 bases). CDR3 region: CASSLGSGPAGYTF. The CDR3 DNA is TGTGCCAGCAGCCTCGGCTCAGGGCCGGCTGGCTACACCTTC.